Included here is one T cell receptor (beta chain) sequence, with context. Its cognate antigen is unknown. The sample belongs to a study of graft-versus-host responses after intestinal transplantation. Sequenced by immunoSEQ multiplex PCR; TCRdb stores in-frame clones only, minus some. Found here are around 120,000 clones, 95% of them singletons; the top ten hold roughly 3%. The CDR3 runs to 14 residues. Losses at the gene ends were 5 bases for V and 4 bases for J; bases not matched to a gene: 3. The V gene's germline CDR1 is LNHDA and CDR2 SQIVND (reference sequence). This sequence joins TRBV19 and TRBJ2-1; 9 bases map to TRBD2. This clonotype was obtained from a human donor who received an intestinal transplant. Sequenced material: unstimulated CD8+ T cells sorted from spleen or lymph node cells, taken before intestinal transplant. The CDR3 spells CASSVAGGYNEQFF. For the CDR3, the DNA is TGTGCCAGTAGTGTGGCGGGAGGGTACAATGAGCAGTTCTTC. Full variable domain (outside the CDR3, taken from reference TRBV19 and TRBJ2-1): DGGITQSPKYLFRKEGQNVTLSCEQNLNHDAMYWYRQDPGQGLRLIYYSQIVNDFQKGDIAEGYSVSREKKESFPLTVTSAQKNPTAFYLCASSVAGGYNEQFFGPGTRLTVL.